One sample yielded the 27 T cell receptor beta chains listed below, sequenced in a study of blood T cell repertoires in COVID-19. Using immunoSEQ multiplex PCR, the repertoire was profiled, and TCRdb retains in-frame clones only, with some absent. The table shows 45,000 to 55,000 clones, with 88% occurring only once. The sequencing sample was made of peripheral blood. These receptor sequences come from a human donor in a cohort sampled during active COVID-19.

The V call is TRBV6-5, the J call TRBJ2-5; perhaps TRBD2 as D (6 bases). Trimming cost V 6 bases and J 1 base, with 12 bases left between them. The CDR3 extends over 14 amino acids. The germline gives CDR1 MNHEY, CDR2 SVGAGI. The CDR3 sequence: CASRPSGAQETQYF. CDR3 nucleotide sequence: TGTGCCAGCAGGCCGTCGGGAGCCCAAGAGACCCAGTACTTC.

The chain links TRBV5-6 to TRBJ2-3, with 7 positions matching TRBD1. Trimming took 4 bases from V and 6 from J; bases not matched to a gene: 8. The CDR3 covers 14 residues. CDR1 SGHDT and CDR2 YYEEEE come from the germline V gene. CDR3 sequence reads: CASSVGTESDTQYF. The CDR3 region has the DNA TGTGCCAGCAGCGTGGGGACAGAGTCGGATACGCAGTATTTT.

This chain joins TRBV4-3 and TRBJ2-2, with unresolved D. The CDR3 runs 16 residues. Between the trimmed V and J ends, which lost 0 bases and 0 bases, there was a span of 8 bases. CDR1 is LGHNA, CDR2 YSLEER, per germline. The CDR3 is CASSQEWSANTGELFF. In DNA, the CDR3 is TGCGCCAGCAGCCAAGAGTGGTCGGCGAACACCGGGGAGCTGTTTTTT.

This clone is a singleton in its sample. V usage is TRBV5-8 and J usage is TRBJ2-7, with 15 positions matching TRBD2. CDR1 is SGHTS, CDR2 YDEGEE, per germline. This CDR3 is 17 amino acids long. Trimming removed 4 bases from V and 3 bases from J; junction bases left unmatched: 8. CDR3 nucleotides: TGTGCCAGCAGCCAGACAGGACTAGCGGGAGGGAGCTACGAGCAGTACTTC. Its protein is CASSQTGLAGGSYEQYF.

The V call is TRBV5-1, the J call TRBJ1-4; 7 nucleotides line up with TRBD1. The CDR3 sequence is 15 residues long. Germline trimming cut 3 bases from V and 4 bases from J; bases unmatched to any gene: 6. Germline CDR1 is SGHRS and CDR2 is YFSETQ. CDR3 in DNA: TGCGCCAGCAGCTGGGACAGTAGCCGTAATGAAAAACTGTTTTTT. This translates into CASSWDSSRNEKLFF. The complete variable domain, with remaining parts taken from reference TRBV5-1 and TRBJ1-4, reads KAGVTQTPRYLIKTRGQQVTLSCSPISGHRSVSWYQQTPGQGLQFLFEYFSETQRNKGNFPGRFSGRQFSNSRSEMNVSTLELGDSALYLCASSWDSSRNEKLFFGSGTQLSVL.

V usage is TRBV5-5 and J usage is TRBJ2-7, with TRBD1 matching over 8 bases. The CDR3 covers 15 residues. J lost 2 bases, V lost 0 bases, and 4 bases had no gene match. Per germline, CDR1 SGHKS and CDR2 YYEKEE (reference sequence). The CDR3 sequence is CASSLEGQATYEQYF. The CDR3 nucleotides read TGTGCCAGCAGCTTGGAGGGACAGGCTACCTACGAGCAGTACTTC.

CDR3 sequence (DNA): TGTGCCAGTAGTATAGGAGCGGTAAGCTCCTACAATGAGCAGTTCTTC. Translation: CASSIGAVSSYNEQFF. The V call is TRBV19, the J call TRBJ2-1, with D perhaps TRBD2 (5 bases). The CDR3 runs 16 residues. CDR1 and CDR2 (germline): LNHDA, SQIVND (reference sequence). The V gene lost 1 base and the J gene lost 0 bases, with 10 bases spanning the gap.

The chain uses TRBV7-6 and TRBJ2-5; 9 bases are shared with TRBD1. This CDR3 comprises 14 residues. The V segment lost 2 bases and the J segment 3 bases; nucleotides outside the gene matches: 1. Germline CDR1 SGHVS, CDR2 FNYEAQ. The CDR3 sequence: CASSLTGGEETQYF. In nucleotides, the CDR3 is TGTGCCAGCAGCTTAACAGGGGGCGAAGAGACCCAGTACTTC.

The chain recombines TRBV2 with TRBJ1-4, with 8 bases lining up with TRBD1. The CDR3 is made up of 15 amino acids. Germline-derived CDR1 and CDR2 are SNHLY and FYNNEI. The trim removed 6 bases at V and 4 bases at J, leaving 7 bases unmatched. CDR3 residues: CASRGQGPSNEKLFF. CDR3 bases: TGTGCCAGCAGAGGACAGGGACCGAGTAATGAAAAACTGTTTTTT.

The chain joins TRBV6-6 to TRBJ2-5; 8 bases are a match to TRBD1. The junction had 4 bases not matched to a gene; V was cut back by 5 bases and J by 2 bases. CDR3 length equals 14 residues. The germline CDR1 and CDR2 sequences are MNHNY and SVGAGI (reference sequence). The chain's CDR3 is CASSNRDRQETQYF. The CDR3, as DNA: TGTGCCAGCAGTAACCGGGACAGGCAAGAGACCCAGTACTTC.

The CDR3 DNA follows: TGTGCCAGTATGGACAGGGTTTCCTTTAATGAAAAACTGTTTTTT. As protein: CASMDRVSFNEKLFF. The chain employs TRBV19 and TRBJ1-4, with 8 nucleotides matching TRBD1. The germline V gene encodes CDR1 LNHDA and CDR2 SQIVND (reference sequence). Unmatched junction bases numbered 8, after V lost 7 bases and J lost 4 bases. The CDR3 length is 15 residues.

The chain carries TRBV2 and TRBJ1-1; no definite D call. The CDR3 is 14 residues long. CDR1 and CDR2 from the germline V gene are SNHLY and FYNNEI. V was shortened by 2 bases and J by 1 base, with 8 bases between the two germline ends. The chain's CDR3 is CASSERSQNTEAFF. The DNA for the CDR3 is TGTGCCAGCAGTGAACGCAGTCAGAACACTGAAGCTTTCTTT.

The chain links TRBV2 to TRBJ1-6; D possibly corresponds to TRBD1 (6 bases). Looked up from germline, CDR1 is SNHLY and CDR2 is FYNNEI. The CDR3 is 16 amino acids. Between the trimmed V and J ends, which lost 5 bases and 0 bases, there was a span of 11 bases. The CDR3 DNA sequence: TGTGCCAGCAGTCGACAGGTCAGCTCCTATAATTCACCCCTCCACTTT. It yields the protein CASSRQVSSYNSPLHF.

The chain couples TRBV6-4 to TRBJ2-1, with D possibly TRBD2 on 5 matching bases. V was pared by 0 bases and J by 7 bases, with 13 bases between. The CDR3 has 15 amino acids. CDR1 and CDR2 from the germline V gene are MRHNA and SNTAGT. The CDR3 sequence is CASSDSGRLTNEQFF. The CDR3 DNA follows: TGTGCCAGCAGTGACTCTGGGAGATTGACGAATGAGCAGTTCTTC.

The chain combines TRBV5-4 with TRBJ2-7; a possible D gene is TRBD2 (5 bases). This CDR3 is 15 amino acids long. Germline assignment: CDR1 SGHNT and CDR2 YYREEE (reference sequence). V shed 0 bases and J shed 3 bases, with 13 bases lying between them. The chain's CDR3 is CASSLGTGMGYEQYF. DNA of the CDR3: TGTGCCAGCAGCTTGGGAACCGGGATGGGCTACGAGCAGTACTTC. Using reference TRBV5-4 and TRBJ2-7 for the parts outside the CDR3, the full variable domain is ETGVTQSPTHLIKTRGQQVTLRCSSQSGHNTVSWYQQALGQGPQFIFQYYREEENGRGNFPPRFSGLQFPNYSSELNVNALELDDSALYLCASSLGTGMGYEQYFGPGTRLTVT.

This chain connects TRBV5-1 to TRBJ2-5, with TRBD2 identical over 13 bases. The V segment lost 5 bases and the J segment 3 bases; nucleotides outside the gene matches: 4. Germline V gives CDR1 SGHRS, CDR2 YFSETQ. This CDR3 contains 15 residues. CDR3 sequence reads: CASRIGTSGKETQYF. CDR3 bases: TGCGCCAGCAGAATCGGGACTAGCGGGAAAGAGACCCAGTACTTC.

This clone was detected only a few times. V is TRBV3-1 (or the pseudogene TRBV3-2) and J is TRBJ2-7; D is possibly TRBD1 (6 bases). This CDR3 is 14 amino acids long. Germline loops: CDR1 LGHDT, CDR2 YNNKEL (reference sequence). V shed 5 bases and J shed 3 bases, with 14 bases lying between them. CDR3 protein: CASSSPDRRYEQYF. The CDR3 nucleotides are TGTGCCAGCAGCTCCCCTGACAGGCGCTACGAGCAGTACTTC.

V and J are TRBV3-1 (or the pseudogene TRBV3-2) and TRBJ2-3, with TRBD2 identical over 7 bases. The germline V gene encodes CDR1 LGHDT and CDR2 YNNKEL (reference sequence). The CDR3 loop spans 14 amino acids. V trimming: 4 bases; J trimming: 5 bases; junction bases outside the gene matches: 6. The CDR3 nucleotides are TGTGCCAGCAGCCCATCCGGGACTAAAGATACGCAGTATTTT. This translates into CASSPSGTKDTQYF.

The rearrangement uses TRBV18 and TRBJ2-7, with 7 bases identical to TRBD1. The CDR3 has 13 amino acids. Germline CDR1 KGHSH, CDR2 LQKENI. J gave up 7 bases and V 2 bases, and 5 bases lay outside the gene matches. The chain's CDR3 is CASSPLQGNEQYF. CDR3 sequence (DNA): TGTGCCAGCTCACCATTACAGGGGAATGAGCAGTACTTC. The whole variable domain, filled in from reference TRBV18 and TRBJ2-7, reads NAGVMQNPRHLVRRRGQEARLRCSPMKGHSHVYWYRQLPEEGLKFMVYLQKENIIDESGMPKERFSAEFPKEGPSILRIQQVVRGDSAAYFCASSPLQGNEQYFGPGTRLTVT.

This chain links TRBV15 with TRBJ2-5, with a possible D match to TRBD1 (6 bases). The CDR3 has 16 residues. Per the germline V gene, CDR1 is LNHNV and CDR2 is YYDKDF (reference sequence). Trimming removed 1 base from V and 5 bases from J, with 17 bases in between. The CDR3 DNA sequence: TGTGCCACCAGCAGAGTTTTGGCGGCGAGGGGGGAGACCCAGTACTTC. This codes for CATSRVLAARGETQYF.

CDR3 DNA sequence: TGTGCCAGTGGGGTCGGGCTAGCTAGCACAGATACGCAGTATTTT. It specifies CASGVGLASTDTQYF. The rearrangement uses TRBV19 and TRBJ2-3; D might be TRBD2 (5 bases). This CDR3 is built from 15 residues. Trimming pared 8 bases from V and 0 bases from J, leaving 15 bases between. Germline loops: CDR1 LNHDA, CDR2 SQIVND (reference sequence).

The table lists this clone with a few counts. This rearrangement joins TRBV5-1 to TRBJ2-7; D remains ambiguous. There are 13 residues in the CDR3. V lost 1 base and J lost 0, with 5 bases in between. The germline V gene has CDR1 SGHRS and CDR2 YFSETQ. The CDR3 DNA sequence: TGCGCCAGCAGCTTGACTCTCTCCTACGAGCAGTACTTC. Its protein is CASSLTLSYEQYF. The variable domain in full, completed from reference TRBV5-1 and TRBJ2-7, reads KAGVTQTPRYLIKTRGQQVTLSCSPISGHRSVSWYQQTPGQGLQFLFEYFSETQRNKGNFPGRFSGRQFSNSRSEMNVSTLELGDSALYLCASSLTLSYEQYFGPGTRLTVT.

The chain carries TRBV27 and TRBJ2-5; D gene uncertain. With 9 bases removed from V and 1 base from J, the gap between germline ends came to 12 bases. This CDR3 region has 13 residues. Germline V CDR1 and CDR2: MNHEY, SMNVEV (reference sequence). The DNA for the CDR3 is TGTGCCAGTAGCCAAGACCCCCAAGAGACCCAGTACTTC. The encoded protein is CASSQDPQETQYF.

The genes are TRBV5-1 and TRBJ1-2; the match to TRBD1 covers 8 bases. Trimming took 0 bases from V and 5 from J; bases not matched to a gene: 9. This CDR3 contains 16 residues. CDR1 and CDR2 (germline): SGHRS, YFSETQ. The CDR3 loop reads CASSLAGQGLGYGYTF. CDR3 in DNA: TGCGCCAGCAGCTTGGCAGGACAGGGTCTGGGGTATGGCTACACCTTC.

The J gene is TRBJ2-5, the V gene TRBV7-2; the match to TRBD2 covers 7 bases. The CDR3 spans 15 residues. The J segment lost 5 bases and the V segment lost 3 bases, leaving 9 bases of the junction unmatched. Germline V lookup: CDR1 SGHTA, CDR2 FQGNSA. The CDR3: CASSLQGGRVETQYF. The CDR3, as DNA: TGTGCCAGCAGCTTGCAGGGCGGGAGAGTGGAGACCCAGTACTTC.

This clone appeared a few times. The rearrangement links TRBV6-6 to TRBJ2-6; D possibly corresponds to TRBD1 (6 bases). With 6 bases removed from V and 13 bases from J, the gap between germline ends came to 22 bases. CDR3 length: 15 amino acids. Germline V gene data show CDR1 as MNHNY and CDR2 as SVGAGI (reference sequence). CDR3 sequence: CASRFGGPQGIVLTF. In DNA, the CDR3 is TGTGCCAGCAGATTTGGGGGTCCGCAGGGGATTGTCCTGACTTTC.

CDR3 residues: CASSQESSGGPGSYEQYF. The CDR3 bases are TGTGCCAGCAGCCAAGAGTCTAGCGGGGGGCCAGGCTCCTACGAGCAGTACTTC. The chain uses TRBV3-1 (or the pseudogene TRBV3-2) and TRBJ2-7; 11 bases agree with TRBD2. The CDR3 length is 18 residues. V lost 0 bases and J lost 0; bases outside the gene matches: 7. Germline V gene data show CDR1 as LGHDT and CDR2 as YNNKEL (reference sequence).